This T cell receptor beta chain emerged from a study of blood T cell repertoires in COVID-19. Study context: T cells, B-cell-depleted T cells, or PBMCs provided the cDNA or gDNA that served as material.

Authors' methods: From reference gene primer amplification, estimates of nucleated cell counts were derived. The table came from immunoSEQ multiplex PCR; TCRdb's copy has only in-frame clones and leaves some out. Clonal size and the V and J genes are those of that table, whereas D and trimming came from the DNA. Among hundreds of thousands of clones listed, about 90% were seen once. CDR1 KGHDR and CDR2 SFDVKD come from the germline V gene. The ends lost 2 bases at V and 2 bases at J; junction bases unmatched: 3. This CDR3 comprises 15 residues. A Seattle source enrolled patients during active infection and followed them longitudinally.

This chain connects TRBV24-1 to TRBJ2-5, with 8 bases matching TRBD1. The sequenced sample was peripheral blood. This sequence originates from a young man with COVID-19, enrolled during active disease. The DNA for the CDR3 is TGTGCCACCAGTGATTGGACAGGGAGACAAGAGACCCAGTACTTC. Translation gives CATSDWTGRQETQYF.